Each of the 7 T cell receptor beta chains below was sequenced from the same sample in a study of spatial heterogeneity in lung cancer. Time point noted: sample taken at primary tumor resection. TCRdb called the 5' RACE reads again in MiXCR, with one record for every CDR3 protein. The data show about 38,000 distinct CDR3 sequences, with roughly 8% seen just once and under 30% held by the top ten. Sequenced material: PBMCs, taken at surgery. The receptors shown here come from a male donor with early-stage non-small cell lung cancer.

This clonotype was seen repeatedly, ten times or more. The rearrangement links TRBV29-1 to TRBJ2-4; the D gene could be TRBD1 or TRBD2 (6 bases each). Trimming took off 4 bases at V and 0 bases at J, with 10 bases between the two ends. Per germline, CDR1 SQVTM and CDR2 ANQGSEA. The CDR3 length is 14 residues. CDR3 nucleotide sequence: TGCAGCGTTGGGGGGGCGGAAGCCAAAAACATTCAGTACTTC. This codes for CSVGGAEAKNIQYF.

This clonotype has ten or more counts. CDR3 coding DNA: TGTGCCAGCAGCCCGACAGGGGGCAACTATGGCTACACCTTC. Its translation: CASSPTGGNYGYTF. The rearrangement joins TRBV7-3 to TRBJ1-2; TRBD1 matches 10 bases. The CDR3 totals 14 residues. In germline, CDR1 is SGHTA, CDR2 FQGTGA. The J segment lost 2 bases and the V segment lost 5 bases, leaving 2 bases of the junction unmatched.

This clonotype was counted ten times or more. This sequence joins TRBV29-1 and TRBJ2-6; 14 nucleotides agree with TRBD2. Germline V gene data show CDR1 as SQVTM and CDR2 as ANQGSEA. This CDR3 region has 18 residues. The V and J ends lost 7 bases and 3 bases, in that order; junction bases with no gene match: 11. The chain's CDR3 is CSATGLAGATHGANVLTF. The CDR3 nucleotides read TGCAGCGCTACGGGACTAGCGGGGGCCACCCATGGGGCCAACGTCCTGACTTTC.

This clonotype was detected many times. The genes are TRBV10-3 and TRBJ2-5, with TRBD1 matching over 8 bases. CDR3 size: 14 residues. Germline V gene sequence: CDR1 ENHRY, CDR2 SYGVKD. Trimming took 4 bases from V and 4 from J; bases not matched to a gene: 5. This CDR3 reads CAISGTGSGETQYF. Here the CDR3 DNA reads TGTGCCATCAGTGGGACAGGGAGCGGAGAGACCCAGTACTTC.

Notes on this clonotype: This clone may be a read error of a much larger clone one base away. V is TRBV3-1 and J is TRBJ1-1; D may be TRBD1 (6 bases). Germline loops: CDR1 LGHDT, CDR2 YNNKEL (reference sequence). The germline V and J ends were trimmed by 1 base and 7 bases, with 16 bases remaining between them. The CDR3 length is 15 residues. The CDR3 nucleotides are TGTGCCAGCAGCCAAGCCCACATGACAGGCAATGAAGCTTTCTTT. Translation: CASSQAHMTGNEAFF.

Many counts were recorded for this clonotype. The chain has TRBV6-6 and TRBJ1-2; D remains unclear. Between the trimmed V and J ends, which lost 6 bases and 2 bases, there was a span of 10 bases. The CDR3 is 13 amino acids. Per germline, CDR1 MNHNY and CDR2 SVGAGI (reference sequence). The CDR3 is CASSPGPNYGYTF. CDR3 bases: TGTGCCAGCAGCCCCGGGCCAAACTATGGCTACACCTTC.

This clonotype was picked up many times. This chain connects TRBV4-3 to TRBJ2-7, with 8 positions matching TRBD1. V shed 3 bases, J shed 3 bases, and the junction held 7 bases outside the gene matches. CDR1 and CDR2 (germline): LGHNA, YSLEER. The CDR3 spans 15 residues. As DNA, the CDR3 is TGCGCCAGCAGCCAGGACAGGGTCAATCGCTACGAGCAGTACTTC. Translating gives CASSQDRVNRYEQYF.